These 31 T cell receptor beta chains were all obtained from the same sample, sequenced in a study of technical replicates of blood from a handful of donors. Assay used: immunoSEQ multiplex PCR; TCRdb lists only in-frame clones, some missing. The table has about 80,000 clones, 75% to 95% seen once. The source material was T cells isolated from PBMCs. All receptors come from a human donor in good health.

The rearrangement links TRBV9 to TRBJ2-2; D is unclear. The CDR3 totals 16 residues. Trimming removed 0 bases at V and 2 bases at J, with 11 bases between. CDR1 SGDLS and CDR2 YYNGEE come from the germline V gene. The DNA for the CDR3 is TGTGCCAGCAGCGTAGACGAGAACTTCAACACCGGGGAGCTGTTTTTT. Translating it yields CASSVDENFNTGELFF.

The chain couples TRBV15 to TRBJ1-5; 7 positions match TRBD1. The V segment lost 0 bases and the J segment 2 bases; nucleotides outside the gene matches: 1. CDR3 length: 15 amino acids. Germline V CDR1 and CDR2: LNHNV, YYDKDF (reference sequence). The CDR3 sequence is CATSREGTGNQPQHF. The CDR3 nucleotides read TGTGCCACCAGCAGAGAAGGGACAGGCAATCAGCCCCAGCATTTT.

This sequence joins TRBV2 and TRBJ2-1; tentatively, D is TRBD2 (6 bases). Germline V gene sequence: CDR1 SNHLY, CDR2 FYNNEI. The V end lost 6 bases, the J end lost 8 bases, and 8 bases lay between the germline ends. The CDR3 has 11 residues. CDR3 DNA sequence: TGTGCCAGCAGCGGGGGTGATGAGCAGTTCTTC. It translates to CASSGGDEQFF.

V usage is TRBV28 and J usage is TRBJ2-7; a weak D match, TRBD2 (6 bases). Deletions cut 3 bases from V and 2 bases from J, with 17 bases between. The CDR3 is 16 residues long. Germline V gene sequence: CDR1 MDHEN, CDR2 SYDVKM. The CDR3 loop is CASSFYVGSKTYEQYF. CDR3 DNA sequence: TGTGCCAGCAGTTTTTATGTCGGGAGTAAAACCTACGAGCAGTACTTC.

The chain links TRBV11-2 to TRBJ2-1; a possible D gene is TRBD2 (6 bases). The V end lost 5 bases, the J end lost 4 bases, and 21 bases lay between the germline ends. CDR1 and CDR2 (germline): SGHAT, FQNNGV. CDR3 length: 17 amino acids. The CDR3 region is CASSPGLASVGYNEQFF. The DNA of the CDR3 is TGTGCCAGCAGCCCCGGGCTGGCTAGCGTGGGGTACAATGAGCAGTTCTTC. Supplemented by reference TRBV11-2 and TRBJ2-1, the full variable domain reads EAGVAQSPRYKIIEKRQSVAFWCNPISGHATLYWYQQILGQGPKLLIQFQNNGVVDDSQLPKDRFSAERLKGVDSTLKIQPAKLEDSAVYLCASSPGLASVGYNEQFFGPGTRLTVL.

This rearrangement joins TRBV28 to TRBJ1-6; possible D gene TRBD1, 5 bases. The V gene's germline CDR1 is MDHEN and CDR2 SYDVKM. Trimming shortened V by 7 bases and J by 10 bases, and 20 bases separated the two germline ends. The CDR3 covers 15 residues. CDR3 DNA: TGTGCCAGCACCGCCTCCGACAGAAGCCAATCACCCCTCCACTTT. Translating gives CASTASDRSQSPLHF.

The genes are TRBV25-1 and TRBJ1-2; possible D gene TRBD1, 5 bases. V dropped 6 bases and J dropped 1 base, with 9 bases sitting between them. From germline, CDR1 is MGHDK and CDR2 SYGVNS. This CDR3 has 13 amino acids. The CDR3 here is CASRETDNYGYTF. The CDR3 DNA is TGTGCCAGCAGGGAGACAGATAACTATGGCTACACCTTC.

This clone was picked up one time. V usage is TRBV7-6 and J usage is TRBJ2-7, with 7 nucleotides matching TRBD1. The CDR3 is made up of 15 amino acids. Trimming cost V 5 bases and J 4 bases; bases outside gene matches: 11. CDR1 SGHVS and CDR2 FNYEAQ come from the germline V gene. The CDR3 here is CASSPLYRGTYEQYF. The CDR3 bases are TGTGCCAGCAGCCCCCTTTACAGGGGAACTTACGAGCAGTACTTC.

The chain uses TRBV9 and TRBJ1-1; D uncertain. V lost 2 bases, J lost 1 base, and 18 bases lay in between. The CDR3 is 17 residues long. Germline CDR1 is SGDLS and CDR2 is YYNGEE. In DNA, the CDR3 is TGTGCCAGCAGCGTCCCTACATCGGGTCCCTCGAACACTGAAGCTTTCTTT. Its translation: CASSVPTSGPSNTEAFF.

The chain links TRBV6-1 to TRBJ2-1; D is possibly TRBD1 (5 bases). Germline lookup yields CDR1 MNHNS and CDR2 SASEGT. With 8 bases removed from V and 7 bases from J, the gap between germline ends came to 15 bases. The CDR3 consists of 13 residues. The CDR3 bases are TGTGCCAGCGGCAGGGCAACTGATAATGAGCAGTTCTTC. Its translation: CASGRATDNEQFF.

The chain uses TRBV7-2 and TRBJ1-2; 7 positions agree with TRBD1. CDR3 length: 13 residues. V shed 3 bases, J shed 8 bases, and the junction held 6 bases outside the gene matches. Per the germline V gene, CDR1 is SGHTA and CDR2 is FQGNSA. The CDR3 nucleotides read TGTGCCAGCAGCTTCACAGGGGAAGGCGGCTACACCTTC. Encoded protein: CASSFTGEGGYTF.

This clone is a singleton in its sample. V gene TRBV6-5 combines with J gene TRBJ2-2; 8 bases line up with TRBD2. V lost 10 bases to trimming and J lost 1 base; unmatched junction nucleotides: 5. The germline V gene has CDR1 MNHEY and CDR2 SVGAGI. The CDR3 is made up of 14 amino acids. Here the CDR3 reads CATSGGGNTGELFF. The CDR3, as DNA: TGTGCCACCTCGGGAGGGGGGAACACCGGGGAGCTGTTTTTT.

The J gene is TRBJ1-4, the V gene TRBV30; 9 nucleotides match TRBD1. With V trimmed by 2 bases and J by 4 bases, 8 bases remained unmatched. The length of the CDR3 is 16 residues. Germline V lookup: CDR1 GTSNPN, CDR2 SVGIG (reference sequence). Here the CDR3 DNA reads TGTGCCTGGAGTACCACAGGGGGCTGGGATAATGAAAAACTGTTTTTT. Translated: CAWSTTGGWDNEKLFF. The entire variable domain, with the rest obtained from reference TRBV30 and TRBJ1-4, is as follows: SQTIHQWPATLVQPVGSPLSLECTVEGTSNPNLYWYRQAAGRGLQLLFYSVGIGQISSEVPQNLSASRPQDRQFILSSKKLLLSDSGFYLCAWSTTGGWDNEKLFFGSGTQLSVL.

This sequence joins TRBV5-4 and TRBJ2-1; possible D gene TRBD1, 6 bases. This CDR3 spans 16 amino acids. Trimming shortened V by 4 bases and J by 1 base, and 15 bases separated the two germline ends. Germline loops: CDR1 SGHNT, CDR2 YYREEE (reference sequence). CDR3 sequence: CASSDRLSSSYNEQFF. DNA of the CDR3: TGTGCCAGCAGCGACAGGTTGAGTTCTTCCTACAATGAGCAGTTCTTC.

V is TRBV28 and J is TRBJ1-1; 7 nucleotides line up with TRBD1. CDR1 and CDR2 from the germline V gene are MDHEN and SYDVKM. The CDR3 spans 15 residues. Germline trimming cut 6 bases from V and 4 bases from J; bases unmatched to any gene: 11. As DNA, the CDR3 is TGTGCCAGCAGGACAGGGATAGTGGGTATCACTGAAGCTTTCTTT. It translates to CASRTGIVGITEAFF.

This chain joins TRBV20-1 and TRBJ2-5; D perhaps matches TRBD2 (5 bases). Germline CDR1 and CDR2: DFQATT and SNEGSKA (reference sequence). Trimming took 5 bases from V and 5 from J, leaving 9 bases between them. This CDR3 comprises 11 residues. In DNA, the CDR3 is TGCAGTGCTGGGCCGGGGGAGACCCAGTACTTC. Residues: CSAGPGETQYF.

The chain couples TRBV4-2 to TRBJ1-1, with TRBD1 as a possible D gene (6 bases). The CDR3 is made up of 14 amino acids. CDR1 is LGHNA and CDR2 is YNFKEQ in the germline V gene. Trimming removed 0 bases at V and 6 bases at J, with 11 bases between. The DNA of the CDR3 is TGTGCCAGCAGCCAAGATACAGGGTGGCCTGAAGCTTTCTTT. Protein: CASSQDTGWPEAFF.

V usage is TRBV9 and J usage is TRBJ1-1; D gene uncertain. CDR3 size: 15 residues. Germline lookup yields CDR1 SGDLS and CDR2 YYNGEE. The V gene lost 2 bases and the J gene lost 0 bases, with 11 bases spanning the gap. The CDR3: CASSVTDSMNTEAFF. CDR3 nucleotides: TGTGCCAGCAGCGTCACGGATAGCATGAACACTGAAGCTTTCTTT. Variable domain in full (rest from reference TRBV9 and TRBJ1-1): DSGVTQTPKHLITATGQRVTLRCSPRSGDLSVYWYQQSLDQGLQFLIQYYNGEERAKGNILERFSAQQFPDLHSELNLSSLELGDSALYFCASSVTDSMNTEAFFGQGTRLTVV.

This chain uses TRBV9 with TRBJ2-3, with 7 positions matching TRBD1. Germline V gives CDR1 SGDLS, CDR2 YYNGEE. After removal of 4 bases from V and 4 bases from J, the junction contained 12 bases not matched to a gene. The length of the CDR3 is 16 residues. Here the CDR3 DNA reads TGTGCCAGCAGCCTTCTTCAAGGGGGCTTCGCAGATACGCAGTATTTT. Translating it yields CASSLLQGGFADTQYF.

The rearrangement uses TRBV30 and TRBJ2-2; 7 nucleotides agree with TRBD2. Trimming cost V 1 base and J 1 base; bases outside gene matches: 3. CDR3 length: 15 amino acids. Germline CDR1 is GTSNPN and CDR2 is SVGIG (reference sequence). Here the CDR3 DNA reads TGTGCCTGGAGTGGGGCTAGCGGGAACACCGGGGAGCTGTTTTTT. Protein: CAWSGASGNTGELFF.

The chain couples TRBV29-1 to TRBJ1-2; 8 positions match TRBD1. The CDR3 loop spans 13 amino acids. Per the germline V gene, CDR1 is SQVTM and CDR2 is ANQGSEA. After removal of 7 bases from V and 0 bases from J, the junction contained 4 bases not matched to a gene. CDR3 nucleotide sequence: TGCAGCGGACGACAGGGGACTAACTATGGCTACACCTTC. It translates to CSGRQGTNYGYTF.

The CDR3 DNA reads TGTGCCAGCAGCTTCCTAGCGGGAGTAGCTAGGGATGAGCAGTTCTTC. Translation: CASSFLAGVARDEQFF. The rearrangement joins TRBV7-8 to TRBJ2-1; 10 bases are shared with TRBD2. Unmatched junction bases numbered 10, after V lost 3 bases and J lost 8 bases. The CDR3 is 16 amino acids. Germline lookup yields CDR1 SGHVS and CDR2 FQNEAQ.

This clone was counted a single time. The chain recombines TRBV9 with TRBJ2-7; 9 positions agree with TRBD2. This CDR3 has 17 residues. Trimming at V came to 1 base and at J to 6 bases, leaving 14 bases not matched to a gene. CDR1 is SGDLS, CDR2 YYNGEE, per germline. As DNA, the CDR3 is TGTGCCAGCAGCGTACATTCGGCTAGCGGGAACGGTTTCGAGCAGTACTTC. It translates to CASSVHSASGNGFEQYF.

V usage is TRBV5-1 and J usage is TRBJ2-1; TRBD2 is a possible D gene (6 bases). From germline, CDR1 is SGHRS and CDR2 YFSETQ. The CDR3 consists of 15 residues. The ends were cut back, 3 bases at V and 6 bases at J, with 16 bases in the middle. The CDR3 loop reads CASSSDGRNLNEQFF. The CDR3 bases are TGCGCCAGCAGCTCCGACGGGAGAAATCTCAATGAGCAGTTCTTC.

This chain links TRBV19 with TRBJ1-1; D is unresolved. The V gene's germline CDR1 is LNHDA and CDR2 SQIVND (reference sequence). V lost 3 bases and J 6 bases, leaving 17 bases between the germline ends. The CDR3 covers 15 residues. The CDR3 sequence: CASSMIYTAKSEAFF. As DNA, the CDR3 is TGTGCCAGTAGTATGATATATACAGCCAAGTCTGAAGCTTTCTTT.

This chain uses TRBV11-2 with TRBJ1-2, with unresolved D. The V gene's germline CDR1 is SGHAT and CDR2 FQNNGV. Trimming removed 5 bases at V and 4 bases at J, with 17 bases between. The length of the CDR3 is 15 residues. CDR3 coding DNA: TGTGCCAGCAGCCCCTTTTTAGGAGGCCTCTATGGCTACACCTTC. It is translated as CASSPFLGGLYGYTF.

The V gene is TRBV6-1, the J gene TRBJ1-1, with D unclear. The V gene lost 4 bases and the J gene lost 0 bases, with 12 bases spanning the gap. The CDR3 has 15 residues. The germline gives CDR1 MNHNS, CDR2 SASEGT. The CDR3 nucleotides read TGTGCCAGCAGTGTGGTGTCAGTTTTGAACACTGAAGCTTTCTTT. Translation gives CASSVVSVLNTEAFF.

The V call is TRBV5-6, the J call TRBJ2-7, with TRBD2 identical over 7 bases. J lost 5 bases, V lost 2 bases, and 7 bases had no gene match. The germline gives CDR1 SGHDT, CDR2 YYEEEE. This CDR3 has 14 amino acids. CDR3 bases: TGTGCCAGCAGCTTCCTGGCGGGAGTCCACGAGCAGTACTTC. Amino acids: CASSFLAGVHEQYF.

This chain links TRBV15 with TRBJ2-5, with D possibly being TRBD2 (6 bases). The CDR3 length is 14 residues. Looked up from germline, CDR1 is LNHNV and CDR2 is YYDKDF (reference sequence). Trimming took off 3 bases at V and 1 base at J, with 9 bases between the two ends. CDR3 residues: CATSSRDFQETQYF. Here the CDR3 DNA reads TGTGCCACCAGCAGCCGGGACTTCCAAGAGACCCAGTACTTC.

The chain is built from TRBV5-4 and TRBJ2-5; no definite D call. V was pared by 0 bases and J by 5 bases, with 11 bases between. This CDR3 spans 14 amino acids. Per germline, CDR1 SGHNT and CDR2 YYREEE (reference sequence). The CDR3 nucleotides read TGTGCCAGCAGCTTGGTTAGTAGCCCGGAGACCCAGTACTTC. Translated: CASSLVSSPETQYF.

This chain uses TRBV7-9 with TRBJ2-2, with D unresolved. The V end was cut by 7 bases, the J end by 9 bases, with 12 bases between. CDR1 SEHNR and CDR2 FQNEAQ come from the germline V gene (reference sequence). The CDR3 runs 12 residues. The CDR3 DNA sequence: TGTGCCAGCACCCGTAGTCCAAGGGAGCTGTTTTTT. Translation gives CASTRSPRELFF.